These 29 T cell receptor beta chains originate from one sample sequenced in a study of T cell repertoires in aging, cancer and after chemotherapy. Multiplex touch-down PCR with TRB-A/B primers amplified rearranged V-D-J TRB sequences. TCRdb re-analysed the multiplex PCR reads in MiXCR, keeping a single row per CDR3 protein. Of several thousand distinct CDR3 sequences in the sample, around 45% were seen once. The template was genomic DNA from peripheral blood, not RNA. The sample consisted of blood. These receptors originate from a human donor with a blood cancer.

The chain links TRBV27 to TRBJ2-7; 8 bases match TRBD2. The CDR3 runs to 15 residues. The germline gives CDR1 MNHEY, CDR2 SMNVEV (reference sequence). Unmatched junction bases numbered 9, after V lost 6 bases and J lost 2 bases. This CDR3 reads CASRPRRGGPYEQYF. CDR3 coding DNA: TGTGCCAGCAGGCCTCGTCGCGGGGGGCCCTACGAGCAGTACTTC.

With respect to this clonotype: No conserved phenylalanine or tryptophan is present at the end of the CDR3, so a read error is the likely explanation. The rearrangement links TRBV27 to TRBJ1-2; D not certain. CDR1 is MNHEY, CDR2 SMNVEV, per germline (reference sequence). The CDR3 consists of 13 residues. Trimming stripped 3 bases from V and 4 bases from J, with 9 bases between. CDR3 DNA sequence: TGTGCCAGCAGTTTTGGGTCCTCCTATGGCTACACCTCC. Translation gives CASSFGSSYGYTS.

The chain has TRBV19 and TRBJ2-5; D is perhaps TRBD1 (6 bases). The CDR3 is 14 amino acids. Germline CDR1 and CDR2: LNHDA and SQIVND (reference sequence). With 3 bases removed from V and 2 bases from J, the gap between germline ends came to 10 bases. CDR3: CASSIGGQQETQYF. The CDR3 bases are TGTGCCAGTAGTATCGGTGGACAGCAAGAGACCCAGTACTTC.

This clonotype has only a few counts. The CDR3: CAWAKGTSTDTQYF. The DNA for the CDR3 is TGTGCCTGGGCTAAAGGAACTAGCACAGATACGCAGTATTTT. This chain uses TRBV30 with TRBJ2-3; no clear D gene. Germline lookup yields CDR1 GTSNPN and CDR2 SVGIG (reference sequence). CDR3 size: 14 residues. V was clipped by 5 bases and J by 0 bases, with 12 bases between them.

V usage is TRBV20-1 and J usage is TRBJ2-4; D gene unclear. V dropped 0 bases and J dropped 1 base, with 13 bases sitting between them. The CDR3 has 16 amino acids. Germline V lookup: CDR1 DFQATT, CDR2 SNEGSKA (reference sequence). This chain's CDR3 is CSARDAQSWAKNIQYF. CDR3 DNA: TGCAGTGCTAGAGACGCGCAGAGTTGGGCCAAAAACATTCAGTACTTC.

This chain connects TRBV30 to TRBJ2-5; 7 bases match TRBD2. The CDR3 covers 14 residues. J gave up 2 bases and V 0 bases, and 3 bases lay outside the gene matches. Looked up from germline, CDR1 is GTSNPN and CDR2 is SVGIG (reference sequence). CDR3 in DNA: TGTGCCTGGAGTGTACCAGCGGGGCAAGAGACCCAGTACTTC. Translation: CAWSVPAGQETQYF.

The chain joins TRBV19 to TRBJ1-3; D not certain. V was trimmed by 5 bases and J by 0 bases, leaving 8 bases between them. The V gene's germline CDR1 is LNHDA and CDR2 SQIVND (reference sequence). The CDR3 totals 14 residues. The CDR3 DNA reads as TGTGCCAGTAGTTCCCACAGCTCTGGAAACACCATATATTTT. It is translated as CASSSHSSGNTIYF.

As for this clonotype: A read error may account for a junction end that differs from germline. The rearrangement links TRBV24-1 to TRBJ2-4; the D is unclear. Germline V gene sequence: CDR1 KGHDR, CDR2 SFDVKD. CDR3 length: 13 residues. DNA for the CDR3: TGTTCCACCAGTGACGGGGCCAAAAACATTCAGTACTTC. Residues: CSTSDGAKNIQYF.

V and J are TRBV30 and TRBJ1-1, with 7 bases that match TRBD1. Germline-derived CDR1 and CDR2 are GTSNPN and SVGIG (reference sequence). The CDR3 contains 15 residues. J gave up 1 base and V 2 bases, and 7 bases lay outside the gene matches. CDR3 amino acids: CAWSTADRTNTEAFF. The CDR3 DNA reads as TGTGCCTGGAGTACCGCGGACAGGACGAACACTGAAGCTTTCTTT.

This chain links TRBV7-6 with TRBJ2-1; perhaps TRBD2 as D (5 bases). The CDR3 runs to 15 residues. Germline assignment: CDR1 SGHVS and CDR2 FNYEAQ. With 5 bases removed from V and 3 bases from J, the gap between germline ends came to 14 bases. The CDR3 loop reads CASSTLRGRYNEQFF. The DNA of the CDR3 is TGTGCCAGCAGCACCCTGCGAGGGCGCTACAATGAGCAGTTCTTC.

CDR3 region: CAWSSDHRPEAFF. In nucleotides, the CDR3 is TGTGCCTGGAGTAGTGACCACCGTCCTGAAGCTTTCTTT. The rearrangement uses TRBV30 and TRBJ1-1; D is ambiguous. Trimming left V 2 bases short and J 6 bases short, with 13 bases between. CDR1 and CDR2 (germline): GTSNPN, SVGIG (reference sequence). CDR3 length: 13 amino acids.

The rearrangement links TRBV2 to TRBJ2-1, with 9 bases that match TRBD2. CDR1 SNHLY and CDR2 FYNNEI come from the germline V gene. The CDR3 covers 14 residues. V lost 6 bases and J lost 2; bases outside the gene matches: 2. CDR3 region: CASRERGAYNEQFF. In nucleotides, the CDR3 is TGTGCCAGCAGGGAGCGGGGGGCCTACAATGAGCAGTTCTTC.

The chain is built from TRBV19 and TRBJ2-7; D is ambiguous. The CDR3 length is 15 residues. V gave up 7 bases and J gave up 0 bases, with 16 bases separating them. Germline assignment: CDR1 LNHDA and CDR2 SQIVND (reference sequence). The CDR3 nucleotides read TGTGCCAGTAAGAAGGATCCGCGGAGCTCCTACGAGCAGTACTTC. It is translated as CASKKDPRSSYEQYF.

The J gene is TRBJ2-3, the V gene TRBV6-2 or TRBV6-3; TRBD2 aligns across 7 bases. CDR1 and CDR2 (germline): MNHEY, SVGEGT. Trimming removed 4 bases from V and 4 bases from J; junction bases left unmatched: 2. The CDR3 contains 13 residues. This CDR3 is CASSWGGADTQYF. In DNA form, the CDR3 reads TGTGCCAGCAGTTGGGGGGGGGCAGATACGCAGTATTTT.

The chain employs TRBV15 and TRBJ2-6, with D possibly TRBD1 on 6 matching bases. Trimming removed 0 bases at V and 1 base at J, with 16 bases between. This CDR3 comprises 19 residues. The germline CDR1 and CDR2 sequences are LNHNV and YYDKDF (reference sequence). The CDR3 DNA is TGTGCCACCAGCAGAGAACTCGGACAGTGGAAGTCTGGGGCCAACGTCCTGACTTTC. Its protein is CATSRELGQWKSGANVLTF.

This clonotype was observed a handful of times. The chain combines TRBV19 with TRBJ1-2; possibly TRBD1 for D (6 bases). The CDR3 covers 15 residues. Germline-derived CDR1 and CDR2 are LNHDA and SQIVND (reference sequence). V dropped 5 bases and J dropped 4 bases, with 17 bases sitting between them. The CDR3 sequence: CASSFATGQTYGYTF. CDR3 nucleotides: TGTGCCAGTAGTTTCGCCACCGGACAGACCTATGGCTACACCTTC. Based on the CDR3 plus reference TRBV19 and TRBJ1-2, the full variable domain is DGGITQSPKYLFRKEGQNVTLSCEQNLNHDAMYWYRQDPGQGLRLIYYSQIVNDFQKGDIAEGYSVSREKKESFPLTVTSAQKNPTAFYLCASSFATGQTYGYTFGSGTRLTVV.

The sample holds a few counts of this clonotype. The chain combines TRBV6-4 with TRBJ2-2; D possibly corresponds to TRBD1 (6 bases). The ends were cut back, 6 bases at V and 1 base at J, with 9 bases in the middle. Germline CDR1 and CDR2: MRHNA and SNTAGT. The CDR3 is made up of 14 amino acids. The CDR3 here is CASRADRNTGELFF. CDR3 DNA sequence: TGTGCCAGCAGAGCGGACAGGAACACCGGGGAGCTGTTTTTT.

The rearrangement links TRBV19 to TRBJ1-2; possible D gene TRBD1, 6 bases. V gave up 5 bases and J gave up 0 bases, with 13 bases separating them. CDR1 LNHDA and CDR2 SQIVND come from the germline V gene (reference sequence). The CDR3 is 15 amino acids. Here the CDR3 DNA reads TGTGCCAGTAGTGACGCCAGGGGAGCTAACTATGGCTACACCTTC. Protein: CASSDARGANYGYTF.

The chain carries TRBV18 and TRBJ2-1, with 9 bases fitting TRBD1. V lost 6 bases to trimming and J lost 6 bases; unmatched junction nucleotides: 9. Looked up from germline, CDR1 is KGHSH and CDR2 is LQKENI. The CDR3 runs to 15 residues. The DNA of the CDR3 is TGTGCCAGCTCTTCGGGACAGGGCACCATCAATGAGCAGTTCTTC. Encoded protein: CASSSGQGTINEQFF.

The chain combines TRBV19 with TRBJ1-5; TRBD1 aligns across 7 bases. Germline CDR1 and CDR2: LNHDA and SQIVND (reference sequence). The trim removed 5 bases at V and 2 bases at J, leaving 3 bases unmatched. The CDR3 loop spans 14 amino acids. Here the CDR3 reads CASSATGGNQPQHF. Here the CDR3 DNA reads TGTGCCAGTAGTGCTACAGGGGGCAATCAGCCCCAGCATTTT.

The V and J genes are TRBV12-3 or TRBV12-4 and TRBJ2-5; no reliable D call. Trimming left V 2 bases short and J 5 bases short, with 15 bases between. This CDR3 region has 15 residues. CDR3: CASSLSMINRETQYF. In DNA, the CDR3 is TGTGCCAGCAGTTTATCAATGATTAATCGCGAGACCCAGTACTTC.

The gene calls are TRBV7-6 and TRBJ2-5; possibly TRBD2 for D (5 bases). The CDR3 spans 16 residues. The germline gives CDR1 SGHVS, CDR2 FNYEAQ. V was pared by 2 bases and J by 10 bases, with 23 bases between. The DNA for the CDR3 is TGTGCCAGCAGCTTAAGTTTTCAGCGTGACCTCCGGGACCAGTACTTC. Translation: CASSLSFQRDLRDQYF.

This clonotype is medium-sized (0.01 to 0.1%) in the sample. The chain carries TRBV6-4 and TRBJ2-1; 8 positions match TRBD2. Trimming removed 3 bases from V and 4 bases from J; junction bases left unmatched: 8. There are 16 residues in the CDR3. Germline CDR1 and CDR2: MRHNA and SNTAGT. In nucleotides, the CDR3 is TGTGCCAGCAGTGATAACGGGGGGGCCGAGTACAATGAGCAGTTCTTC. Its protein is CASSDNGGAEYNEQFF.

The gene calls are TRBV18 and TRBJ1-1, with D possibly TRBD1 on 5 matching bases. The ends were cut back, 3 bases at V and 8 bases at J, with 13 bases in the middle. CDR1 KGHSH and CDR2 LQKENI come from the germline V gene. The CDR3 runs 13 residues. The CDR3 region has the DNA TGTGCCAGCTCACCTTCCAGGGATCGGGAAGCTTTCTTT. Translation: CASSPSRDREAFF. The full variable domain, its missing parts supplied by reference TRBV18 and TRBJ1-1, is NAGVMQNPRHLVRRRGQEARLRCSPMKGHSHVYWYRQLPEEGLKFMVYLQKENIIDESGMPKERFSAEFPKEGPSILRIQQVVRGDSAAYFCASSPSRDREAFFGQGTRLTVV.

The chain links TRBV24-1 to TRBJ2-7; 7 bases align to TRBD1. V dropped 4 bases and J dropped 6; count of bases not matched to a gene: 8. Germline V lookup: CDR1 KGHDR, CDR2 SFDVKD. There are 14 residues in the CDR3. The CDR3 loop reads CATSEGQGVGEQYF. DNA for the CDR3: TGTGCCACCAGTGAAGGCCAGGGGGTTGGCGAGCAGTACTTC.

This clonotype was counted only a few times. This chain links TRBV5-4 with TRBJ1-2; D is uncertain. The germline V gene encodes CDR1 SGHNT and CDR2 YYREEE (reference sequence). This CDR3 is built from 17 residues. The ends were cut back, 2 bases at V and 4 bases at J, with 21 bases in the middle. CDR3 residues: CASSFRTAAEPIYGYTF. Here the CDR3 DNA reads TGTGCCAGCAGCTTTCGAACAGCCGCTGAACCGATCTATGGCTACACCTTC.

The chain recombines TRBV29-1 with TRBJ1-4; 8 positions match TRBD1. Germline values: CDR1 SQVTM, CDR2 ANQGSEA. The CDR3 has 12 amino acids. After removal of 4 bases from V and 5 bases from J, the junction contained 0 bases not matched to a gene. In DNA, the CDR3 is TGCAGCGTTGGACAGGGGAATGAAAAACTGTTTTTT. Translated: CSVGQGNEKLFF.

The rearrangement joins TRBV5-6 to TRBJ2-3, with 13 bases matching TRBD2. The CDR3 contains 16 residues. The J segment lost 6 bases and the V segment lost 4 bases, leaving 8 bases of the junction unmatched. Germline loops: CDR1 SGHDT, CDR2 YYEEEE. This chain's CDR3 is CASSPRTSGGVDTQYF. CDR3 DNA: TGTGCCAGCAGCCCCCGGACTAGCGGGGGAGTGGATACGCAGTATTTT.

This clonotype turned up a few times. This chain links TRBV6-2 or TRBV6-3 with TRBJ2-7, with a possible D match to TRBD1 (5 bases). The CDR3 is 16 residues long. V lost 2 bases and J lost 0, with 14 bases in between. CDR1 is MNHEY and CDR2 is SVGEGT in the germline V gene. In DNA form, the CDR3 reads TGTGCCAGCAGTTACCCACGACAGTTAATCTCCTACGAGCAGTACTTC. Protein product: CASSYPRQLISYEQYF.